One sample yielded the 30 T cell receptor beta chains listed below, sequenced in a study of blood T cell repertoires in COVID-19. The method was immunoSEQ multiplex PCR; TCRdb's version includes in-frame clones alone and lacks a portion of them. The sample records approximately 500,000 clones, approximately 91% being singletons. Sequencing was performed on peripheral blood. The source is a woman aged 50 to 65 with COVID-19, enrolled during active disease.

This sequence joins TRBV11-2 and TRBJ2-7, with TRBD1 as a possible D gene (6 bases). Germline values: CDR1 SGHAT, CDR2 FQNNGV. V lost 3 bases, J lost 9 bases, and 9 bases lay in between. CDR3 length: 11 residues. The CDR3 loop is CASSFEGGQYF. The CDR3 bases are TGTGCCAGCAGCTTTGAAGGGGGGCAGTACTTC.

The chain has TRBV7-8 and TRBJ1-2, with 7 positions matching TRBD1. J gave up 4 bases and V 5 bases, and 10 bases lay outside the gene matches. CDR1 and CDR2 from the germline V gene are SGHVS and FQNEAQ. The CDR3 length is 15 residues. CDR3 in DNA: TGTGCCAGCAGCCGACAGGGCGACAGGGCCTATGGCTACACCTTC. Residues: CASSRQGDRAYGYTF.

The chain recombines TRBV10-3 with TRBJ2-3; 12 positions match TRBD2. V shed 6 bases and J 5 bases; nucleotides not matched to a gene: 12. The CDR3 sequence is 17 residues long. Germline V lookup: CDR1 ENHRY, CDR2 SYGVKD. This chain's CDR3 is CAISNPTLAGGGDTQYF. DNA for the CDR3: TGTGCCATCAGCAACCCTACACTAGCGGGGGGCGGAGATACGCAGTATTTT.

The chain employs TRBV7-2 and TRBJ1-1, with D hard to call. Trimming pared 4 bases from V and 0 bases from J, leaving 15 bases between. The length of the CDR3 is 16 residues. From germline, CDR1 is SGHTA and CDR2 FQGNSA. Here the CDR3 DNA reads TGTGCCAGCAGCTCCCCCGGGAGGTGGGTGAACACTGAAGCTTTCTTT. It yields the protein CASSSPGRWVNTEAFF.

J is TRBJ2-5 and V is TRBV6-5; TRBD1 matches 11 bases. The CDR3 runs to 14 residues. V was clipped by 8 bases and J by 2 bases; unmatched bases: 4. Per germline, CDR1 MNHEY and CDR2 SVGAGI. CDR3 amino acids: CASLRDRGQETQYF. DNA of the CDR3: TGTGCCAGCCTCCGGGACAGGGGGCAAGAGACCCAGTACTTC.

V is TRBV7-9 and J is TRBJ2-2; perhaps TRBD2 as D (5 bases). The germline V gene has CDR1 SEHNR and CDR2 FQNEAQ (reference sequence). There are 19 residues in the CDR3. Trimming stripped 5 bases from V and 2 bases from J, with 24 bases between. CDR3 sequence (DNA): TGTGCCAGCAGCCCCCGGGGTGGCGCGGATATGGCTAACACCGGGGAGCTGTTTTTT. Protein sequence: CASSPRGGADMANTGELFF. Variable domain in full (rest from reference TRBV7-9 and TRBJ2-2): DTGVSQNPRHKITKRGQNVTFRCDPISEHNRLYWYRQTLGQGPEFLTYFQNEAQLEKSRLLSDRFSAERPKGSFSTLEIQRTEQGDSAMYLCASSPRGGADMANTGELFFGEGSRLTVL.

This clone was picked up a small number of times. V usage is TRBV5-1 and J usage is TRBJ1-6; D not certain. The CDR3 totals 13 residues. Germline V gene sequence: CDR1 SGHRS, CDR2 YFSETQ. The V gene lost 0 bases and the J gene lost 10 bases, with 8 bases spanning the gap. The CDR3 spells CASSLERHSPLHF. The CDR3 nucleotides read TGCGCCAGCAGCTTGGAACGACACTCACCCCTCCACTTT.

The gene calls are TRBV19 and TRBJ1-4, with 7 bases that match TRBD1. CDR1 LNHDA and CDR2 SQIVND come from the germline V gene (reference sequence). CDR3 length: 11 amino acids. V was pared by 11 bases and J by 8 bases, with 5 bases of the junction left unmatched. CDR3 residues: CASRGLEKLFF. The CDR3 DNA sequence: TGTGCCTCTAGGGGGCTGGAAAAACTGTTTTTT.

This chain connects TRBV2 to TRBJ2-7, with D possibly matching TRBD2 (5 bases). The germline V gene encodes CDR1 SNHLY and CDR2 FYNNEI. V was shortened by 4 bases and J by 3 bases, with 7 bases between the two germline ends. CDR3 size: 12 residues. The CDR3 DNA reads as TGTGCCAGCAGTGGCCGGGACTACGAGCAGTACTTC. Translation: CASSGRDYEQYF.

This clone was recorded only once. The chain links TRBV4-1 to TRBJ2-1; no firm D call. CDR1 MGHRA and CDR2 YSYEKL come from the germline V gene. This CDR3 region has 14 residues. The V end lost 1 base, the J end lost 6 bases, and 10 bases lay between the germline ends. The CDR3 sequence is CASSQVLAVNEQFF. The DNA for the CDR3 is TGCGCCAGCAGCCAAGTTCTGGCGGTCAATGAGCAGTTCTTC.

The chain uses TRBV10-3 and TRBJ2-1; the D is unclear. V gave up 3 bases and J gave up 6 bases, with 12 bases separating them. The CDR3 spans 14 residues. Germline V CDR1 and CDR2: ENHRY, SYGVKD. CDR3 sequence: CAISDGLLSNEQFF. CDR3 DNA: TGTGCCATCAGTGATGGGCTCCTGAGCAATGAGCAGTTCTTC.

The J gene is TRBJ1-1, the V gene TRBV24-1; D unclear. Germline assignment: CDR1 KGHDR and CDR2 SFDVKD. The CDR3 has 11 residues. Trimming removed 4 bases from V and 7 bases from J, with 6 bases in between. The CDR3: CATSEGDEAFF. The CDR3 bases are TGTGCCACCAGTGAAGGAGATGAAGCTTTCTTT.

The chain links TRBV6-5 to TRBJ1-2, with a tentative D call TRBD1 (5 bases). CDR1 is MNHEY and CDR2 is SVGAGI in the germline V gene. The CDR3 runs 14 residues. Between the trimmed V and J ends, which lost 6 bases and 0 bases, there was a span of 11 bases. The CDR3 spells CASRRQPTNYGYTF. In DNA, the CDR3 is TGTGCCAGCAGACGACAGCCCACTAACTATGGCTACACCTTC.

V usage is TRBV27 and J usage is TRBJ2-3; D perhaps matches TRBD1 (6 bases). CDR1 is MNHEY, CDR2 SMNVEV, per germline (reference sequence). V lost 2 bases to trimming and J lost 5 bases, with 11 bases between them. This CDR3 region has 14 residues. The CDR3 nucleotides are TGTGCCAGCAGTTTAGGACAGCTGGGAGATACGCAGTATTTT. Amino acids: CASSLGQLGDTQYF.

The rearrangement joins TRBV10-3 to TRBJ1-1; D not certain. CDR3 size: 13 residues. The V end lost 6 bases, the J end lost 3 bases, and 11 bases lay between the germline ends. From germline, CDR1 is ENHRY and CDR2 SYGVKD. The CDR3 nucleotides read TGTGCCATCAGCCCCGGGGTTCACACTGAAGCTTTCTTT. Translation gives CAISPGVHTEAFF.

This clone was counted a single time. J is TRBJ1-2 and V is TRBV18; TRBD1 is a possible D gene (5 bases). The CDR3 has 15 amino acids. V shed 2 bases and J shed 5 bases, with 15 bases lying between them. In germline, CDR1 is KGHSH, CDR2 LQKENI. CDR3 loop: CASSPTLGRDYGYTF. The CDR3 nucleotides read TGTGCCAGCTCACCAACCTTAGGCAGGGATTATGGCTACACCTTC.

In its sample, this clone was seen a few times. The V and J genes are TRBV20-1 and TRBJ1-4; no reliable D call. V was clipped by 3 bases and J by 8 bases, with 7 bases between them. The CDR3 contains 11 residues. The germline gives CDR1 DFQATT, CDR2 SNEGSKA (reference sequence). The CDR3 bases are TGCAGTGCTAGCTCGGAGGAAAAACTGTTTTTT. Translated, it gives CSASSEEKLFF.

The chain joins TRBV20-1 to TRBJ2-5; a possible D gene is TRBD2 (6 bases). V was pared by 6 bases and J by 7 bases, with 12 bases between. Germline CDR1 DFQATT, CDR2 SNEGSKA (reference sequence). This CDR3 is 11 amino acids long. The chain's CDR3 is CSAAQGGTQYF. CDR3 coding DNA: TGCAGTGCGGCGCAGGGAGGGACCCAGTACTTC.

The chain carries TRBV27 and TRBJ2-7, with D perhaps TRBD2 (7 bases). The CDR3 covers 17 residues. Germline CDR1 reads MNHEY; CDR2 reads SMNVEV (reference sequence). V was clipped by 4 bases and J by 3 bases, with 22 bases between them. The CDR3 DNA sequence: TGTGCCAGCAGTTCCGGGACACCGAGGGGGGGGAACTACGAGCAGTACTTC. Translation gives CASSSGTPRGGNYEQYF.

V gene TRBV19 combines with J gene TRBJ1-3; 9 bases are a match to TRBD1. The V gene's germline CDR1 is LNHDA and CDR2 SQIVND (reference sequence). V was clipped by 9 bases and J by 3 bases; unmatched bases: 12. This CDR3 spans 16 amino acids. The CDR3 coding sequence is TGTGCCAGCAAGAAGCGACAGGGGGATATTGGAAACACCATATATTTT. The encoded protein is CASKKRQGDIGNTIYF. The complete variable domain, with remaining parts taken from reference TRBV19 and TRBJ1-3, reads DGGITQSPKYLFRKEGQNVTLSCEQNLNHDAMYWYRQDPGQGLRLIYYSQIVNDFQKGDIAEGYSVSREKKESFPLTVTSAQKNPTAFYLCASKKRQGDIGNTIYFGEGSWLTVV.

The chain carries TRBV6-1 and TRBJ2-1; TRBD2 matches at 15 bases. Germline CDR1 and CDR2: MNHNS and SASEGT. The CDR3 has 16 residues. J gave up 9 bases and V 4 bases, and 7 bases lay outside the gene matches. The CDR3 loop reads CASSGGLAGGLGEQFF. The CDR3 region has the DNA TGTGCCAGCAGTGGAGGACTAGCGGGGGGGCTAGGTGAGCAGTTCTTC.

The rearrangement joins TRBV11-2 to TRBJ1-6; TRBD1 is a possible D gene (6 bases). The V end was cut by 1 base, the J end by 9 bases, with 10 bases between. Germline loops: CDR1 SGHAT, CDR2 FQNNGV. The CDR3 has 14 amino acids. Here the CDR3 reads CASSLGLGASPLHF. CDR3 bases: TGTGCCAGCAGCTTAGGTTTGGGGGCTTCACCCCTCCACTTT.

CDR3 sequence reads: CAGPQGRNTEAFF. Here the CDR3 DNA reads TGTGCCGGACCACAGGGCAGGAACACTGAAGCTTTCTTT. The V and J genes are TRBV2 and TRBJ1-1; a weak D match, TRBD1 (6 bases). This CDR3 has 13 residues. V lost 11 bases to trimming and J lost 1 base, with 14 bases between them. CDR1 and CDR2 from the germline V gene are SNHLY and FYNNEI.

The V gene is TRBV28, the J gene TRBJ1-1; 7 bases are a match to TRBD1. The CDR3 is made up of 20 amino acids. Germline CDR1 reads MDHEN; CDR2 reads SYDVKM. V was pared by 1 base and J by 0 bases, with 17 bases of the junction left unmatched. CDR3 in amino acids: CASSLLKLDRVLEMNTEAFF. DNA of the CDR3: TGTGCCAGCAGTTTATTAAAATTAGACAGGGTCTTGGAAATGAACACTGAAGCTTTCTTT.

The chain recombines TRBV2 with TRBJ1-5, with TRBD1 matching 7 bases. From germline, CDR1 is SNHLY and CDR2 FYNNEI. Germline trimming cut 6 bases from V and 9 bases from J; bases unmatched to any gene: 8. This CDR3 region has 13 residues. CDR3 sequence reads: CASRRQGGWPQHF. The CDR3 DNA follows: TGTGCCAGCAGAAGACAGGGCGGGTGGCCCCAGCATTTT.

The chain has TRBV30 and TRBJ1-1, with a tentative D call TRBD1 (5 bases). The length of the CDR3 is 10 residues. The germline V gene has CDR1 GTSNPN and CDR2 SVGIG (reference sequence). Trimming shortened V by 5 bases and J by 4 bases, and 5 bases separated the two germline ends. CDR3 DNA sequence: TGTGCCTGGGGGGCCACTGAAGCTTTCTTT. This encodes CAWGATEAFF. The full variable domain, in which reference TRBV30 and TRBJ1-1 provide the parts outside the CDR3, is SQTIHQWPATLVQPVGSPLSLECTVEGTSNPNLYWYRQAAGRGLQLLFYSVGIGQISSEVPQNLSASRPQDRQFILSSKKLLLSDSGFYLCAWGATEAFFGQGTRLTVV.

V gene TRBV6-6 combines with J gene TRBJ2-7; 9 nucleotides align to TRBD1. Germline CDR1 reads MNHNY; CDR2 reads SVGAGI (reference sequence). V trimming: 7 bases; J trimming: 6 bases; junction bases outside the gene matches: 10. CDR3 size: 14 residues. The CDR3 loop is CASTPMRQGGEQYF. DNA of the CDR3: TGTGCCAGCACCCCGATGAGACAGGGGGGCGAGCAGTACTTC.

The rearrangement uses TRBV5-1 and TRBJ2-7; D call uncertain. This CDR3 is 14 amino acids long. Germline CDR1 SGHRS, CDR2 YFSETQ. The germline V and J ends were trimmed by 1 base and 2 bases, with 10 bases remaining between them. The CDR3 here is CASSLFSGPYEQYF. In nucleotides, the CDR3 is TGCGCCAGCAGCTTGTTCTCCGGTCCCTACGAGCAGTACTTC.

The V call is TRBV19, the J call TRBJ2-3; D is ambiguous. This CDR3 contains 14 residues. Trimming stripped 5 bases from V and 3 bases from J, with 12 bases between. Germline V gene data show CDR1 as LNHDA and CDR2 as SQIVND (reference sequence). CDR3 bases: TGTGCCAGTAGTCCCCGAGACGGGACAGATACGCAGTATTTT. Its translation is CASSPRDGTDTQYF.

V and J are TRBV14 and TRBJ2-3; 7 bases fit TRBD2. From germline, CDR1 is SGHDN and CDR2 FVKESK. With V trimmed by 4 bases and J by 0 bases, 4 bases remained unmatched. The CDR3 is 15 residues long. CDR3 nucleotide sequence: TGTGCCAGCAGCCCGGGAGGTACTAGCACAGATACGCAGTATTTT. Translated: CASSPGGTSTDTQYF.